The 8 T cell receptor beta chains below all came from one sample that was sequenced in a study of shared clonotypes between healthy human individuals. Assay: immunoSEQ multiplex PCR; the TCRdb copy retains only in-frame clones and omits some. The data hold over 400,000 clones, with 95% to 96% observed a single time. The material sequenced was naive CD4+ T cells sorted from blood. Subset here: CD45RA+ positively selected. These receptor sequences come from a woman in her twenties or thirties in good health.

The rearrangement uses TRBV11-2 and TRBJ1-2; tentative D call: TRBD1 (5 bases). V was trimmed by 2 bases and J by 8 bases, leaving 9 bases between them. This CDR3 region has 12 residues. Germline-derived CDR1 and CDR2 are SGHAT and FQNNGV. The CDR3 is CASSLSGKGYTF. DNA of the CDR3: TGTGCCAGCAGCTTATCAGGGAAAGGCTACACCTTC.

This clone was seen a single time. The chain joins TRBV18 to TRBJ2-1, with 7 bases matching TRBD1. The CDR3 consists of 15 residues. Germline loops: CDR1 KGHSH, CDR2 LQKENI. V lost 6 bases, J lost 6 bases, and 11 bases stayed unmatched. CDR3 amino acids: CASSMTGSVSNEQFF. In DNA, the CDR3 is TGTGCCAGCTCCATGACAGGGTCCGTCTCCAATGAGCAGTTCTTC.

The chain links TRBV2 to TRBJ2-2, with TRBD2 identical over 7 bases. Trimming removed 1 base from V and 9 bases from J; junction bases left unmatched: 8. This CDR3 contains 15 residues. Germline CDR1 SNHLY, CDR2 FYNNEI. In DNA, the CDR3 is TGTGCCAGCAGTGAAGGTCGGGGAGGGGTCCGGGAGCTGTTTTTT. It is translated as CASSEGRGGVRELFF. The whole variable domain, filled in from reference TRBV2 and TRBJ2-2, reads EPEVTQTPSHQVTQMGQEVILRCVPISNHLYFYWYRQILGQKVEFLVSFYNNEISEKSEIFDDQFSVERPDGSNFTLKIRSTKLEDSAMYFCASSEGRGGVRELFFGEGSRLTVL.

The chain employs TRBV6-1 and TRBJ1-2, with D tentatively TRBD1 (5 bases). V was cut by 6 bases and J by 4 bases, with 12 bases left in between. CDR1 MNHNS and CDR2 SASEGT come from the germline V gene. This CDR3 has 13 amino acids. CDR3 sequence (DNA): TGTGCCAGCAGACAACCAGGGATCTATGGCTACACCTTC. It codes for CASRQPGIYGYTF.

The chain employs TRBV5-6 and TRBJ2-3; TRBD1 agrees at 7 bases. Germline V gene data show CDR1 as SGHDT and CDR2 as YYEEEE. V gave up 2 bases and J gave up 5 bases; unmatched junction bases: 8. The CDR3 runs 15 residues. CDR3 region: CASSFITGVGDTQYF. Here the CDR3 DNA reads TGTGCCAGCAGCTTTATAACAGGGGTGGGAGATACGCAGTATTTT. Full variable domain (missing parts from reference TRBV5-6 and TRBJ2-3): DAGVTQSPTHLIKTRGQQVTLRCSPKSGHDTVSWYQQALGQGPQFIFQYYEEEERQRGNFPDRFSGHQFPNYSSELNVNALLLGDSALYLCASSFITGVGDTQYFGPGTRLTVL.

CDR3 coding DNA: TGTGCCAGCAGGCTACTCCGGGGACAGAGACCCTACGAGCAGTACTTC. Translation gives CASRLLRGQRPYEQYF. J is TRBJ2-7 and V is TRBV11-2; 7 bases fit TRBD1. J gave up 2 bases and V 6 bases, and 13 bases lay outside the gene matches. Germline CDR1 SGHAT, CDR2 FQNNGV. The CDR3 totals 16 residues.

The chain is built from TRBV4-1 and TRBJ2-7, with D possibly matching TRBD2 (5 bases). Per germline, CDR1 MGHRA and CDR2 YSYEKL. CDR3 length equals 15 residues. V was cut by 3 bases and J by 3 bases, with 15 bases left in between. CDR3 bases: TGCGCCAGCAGCCACCCCGGGATATCCCGCTACGAGCAGTACTTC. It yields the protein CASSHPGISRYEQYF.

CDR3 coding DNA: TGTGCCAGCAGTTTATTTCTACGATCGGGGGCAACTAATGAAAAACTGTTTTTT. This sequence encodes CASSLFLRSGATNEKLFF. The rearrangement joins TRBV28 to TRBJ1-4; weak D call: TRBD1 (5 bases). Deletions cut 1 base from V and 0 bases from J, with 15 bases between. Germline V gives CDR1 MDHEN, CDR2 SYDVKM. This CDR3 is built from 18 residues.